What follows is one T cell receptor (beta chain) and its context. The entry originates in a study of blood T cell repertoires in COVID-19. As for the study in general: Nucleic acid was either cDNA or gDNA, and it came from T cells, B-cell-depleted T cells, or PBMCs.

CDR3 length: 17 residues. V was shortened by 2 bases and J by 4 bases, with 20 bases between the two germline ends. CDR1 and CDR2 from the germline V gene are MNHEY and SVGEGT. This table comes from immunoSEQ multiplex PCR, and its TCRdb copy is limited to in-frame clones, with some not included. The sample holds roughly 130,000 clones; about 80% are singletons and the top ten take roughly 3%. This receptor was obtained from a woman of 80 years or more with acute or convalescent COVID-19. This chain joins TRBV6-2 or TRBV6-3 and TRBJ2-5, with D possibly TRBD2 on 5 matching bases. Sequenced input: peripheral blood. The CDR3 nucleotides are TGTGCCAGCAGTTACCCCGGGGTAGACCTAACAACAGAGACCCAGTACTTC. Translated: CASSYPGVDLTTETQYF.